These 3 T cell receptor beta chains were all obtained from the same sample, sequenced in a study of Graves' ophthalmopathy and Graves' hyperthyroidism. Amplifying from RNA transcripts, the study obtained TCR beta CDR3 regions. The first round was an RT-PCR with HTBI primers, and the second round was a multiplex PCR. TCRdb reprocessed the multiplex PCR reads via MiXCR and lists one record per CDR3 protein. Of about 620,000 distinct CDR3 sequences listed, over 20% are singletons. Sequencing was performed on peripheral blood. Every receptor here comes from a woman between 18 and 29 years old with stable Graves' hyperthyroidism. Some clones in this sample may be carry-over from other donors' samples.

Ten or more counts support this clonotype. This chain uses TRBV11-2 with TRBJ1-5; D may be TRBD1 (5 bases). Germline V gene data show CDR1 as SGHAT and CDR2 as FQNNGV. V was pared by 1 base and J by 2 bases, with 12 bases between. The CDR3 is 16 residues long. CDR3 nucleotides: TGTGCCAGCAGCTTAGTTGGGGGTTTCCGCAATCAGCCCCAGCATTTT. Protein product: CASSLVGGFRNQPQHF.

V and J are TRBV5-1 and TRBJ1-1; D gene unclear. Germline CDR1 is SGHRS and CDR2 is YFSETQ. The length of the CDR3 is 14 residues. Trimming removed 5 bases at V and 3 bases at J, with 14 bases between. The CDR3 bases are TGCGCCAGCAGTCATCCTGGGGTCGACACTGAAGCTTTCTTT. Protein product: CASSHPGVDTEAFF. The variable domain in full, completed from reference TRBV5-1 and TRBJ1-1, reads KAGVTQTPRYLIKTRGQQVTLSCSPISGHRSVSWYQQTPGQGLQFLFEYFSETQRNKGNFPGRFSGRQFSNSRSEMNVSTLELGDSALYLCASSHPGVDTEAFFGQGTRLTVV.

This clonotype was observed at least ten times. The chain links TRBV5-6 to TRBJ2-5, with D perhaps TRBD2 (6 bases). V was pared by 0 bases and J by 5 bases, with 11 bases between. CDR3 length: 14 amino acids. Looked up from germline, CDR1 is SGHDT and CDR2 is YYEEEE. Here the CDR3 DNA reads TGTGCCAGCAGCTTGGTCGGGGGTTTGGAGACCCAGTACTTC. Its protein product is CASSLVGGLETQYF. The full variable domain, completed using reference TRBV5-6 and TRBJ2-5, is DAGVTQSPTHLIKTRGQQVTLRCSPKSGHDTVSWYQQALGQGPQFIFQYYEEEERQRGNFPDRFSGHQFPNYSSELNVNALLLGDSALYLCASSLVGGLETQYFGPGTRLLVL.